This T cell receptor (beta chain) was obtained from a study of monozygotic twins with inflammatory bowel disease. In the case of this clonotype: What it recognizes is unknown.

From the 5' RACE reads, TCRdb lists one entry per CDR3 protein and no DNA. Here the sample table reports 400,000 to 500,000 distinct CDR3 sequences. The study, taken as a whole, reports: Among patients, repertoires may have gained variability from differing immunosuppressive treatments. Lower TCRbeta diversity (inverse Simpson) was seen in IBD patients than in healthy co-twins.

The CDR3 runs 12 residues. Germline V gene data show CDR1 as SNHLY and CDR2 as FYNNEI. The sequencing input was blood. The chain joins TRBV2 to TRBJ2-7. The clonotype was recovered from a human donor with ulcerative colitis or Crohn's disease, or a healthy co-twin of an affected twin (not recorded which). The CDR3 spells CASKTPTYEQYF.